A single sample gave rise to the 6 T cell receptor beta chains below, sequenced in a study of cytomegalovirus exposure and HLA in healthy donors. PCR was performed using 60 Vbeta and 13 Jbeta primers. The protocol was immunoSEQ multiplex PCR, while the TCRdb copy is restricted to in-frame clones and leaves out a portion. The data show nearly 110,000 clones, about 81% seen once. Sequencing input: PBMCs. The receptors were sampled from a male donor in good health and CMV-seropositive.

The rearrangement uses TRBV5-1 and TRBJ2-3; 13 bases are shared with TRBD2. Germline V gene data show CDR1 as SGHRS and CDR2 as YFSETQ. V lost 3 bases and J lost 1; bases outside the gene matches: 2. The CDR3 contains 16 residues. CDR3 nucleotide sequence: TGCGCCAGCAGCTACGGGACTAGCGGGGGCACAGATACGCAGTATTTT. It yields the protein CASSYGTSGGTDTQYF.

The genes are TRBV13 and TRBJ1-2, with D possibly being TRBD1 (5 bases). CDR3 length: 15 amino acids. CDR1 and CDR2 (germline): PRHDT, FYEKMQ (reference sequence). V was trimmed by 5 bases and J by 0 bases, leaving 13 bases between them. The DNA for the CDR3 is TGTGCCAGCAGCCCCTTTCGCAGGGCTAACTATGGCTACACCTTC. Amino acids: CASSPFRRANYGYTF.

The rearrangement joins TRBV19 to TRBJ1-5; 7 nucleotides agree with TRBD1. The CDR3 covers 15 residues. The germline V gene encodes CDR1 LNHDA and CDR2 SQIVND (reference sequence). V shed 7 bases and J 3 bases; nucleotides not matched to a gene: 9. The CDR3 protein is CASIETGTFNQPQHF. The DNA of the CDR3 is TGTGCCAGTATAGAGACAGGGACCTTCAATCAGCCCCAGCATTTT.

DNA for the CDR3: TGTGCCAGCAGGCGGACTAGCGGTCTCGATGAGCAGTTCTTC. It specifies CASRRTSGLDEQFF. The chain recombines TRBV6-6 with TRBJ2-1, with 10 nucleotides matching TRBD2. CDR1 is MNHNY and CDR2 is SVGAGI in the germline V gene (reference sequence). V trimming: 6 bases; J trimming: 8 bases; junction bases outside the gene matches: 7. CDR3 length: 14 amino acids.

V and J are TRBV27 and TRBJ2-7, with 11 nucleotides matching TRBD2. Per the germline V gene, CDR1 is MNHEY and CDR2 is SMNVEV (reference sequence). The CDR3 totals 14 residues. Losses at the gene ends were 5 bases for V and 3 bases for J; bases not matched to a gene: 3. The CDR3 nucleotides read TGTGCCAGCAGTCCGGGGACTAGCGGCTACGAGCAGTACTTC. It yields the protein CASSPGTSGYEQYF.

This clone was observed a handful of times. The chain uses TRBV7-3 and TRBJ2-7; D might be TRBD1 (6 bases). The CDR3 runs to 15 residues. V was cut by 5 bases and J by 2 bases, with 16 bases left in between. Germline V lookup: CDR1 SGHTA, CDR2 FQGTGA. The CDR3 bases are TGTGCCAGCAGCCCGGAAGGGGGTATGACCTACGAGCAGTACTTC. Amino acids: CASSPEGGMTYEQYF.